This record concerns one TCR beta chain sequence. Antigen specificity is unknown. Arm-PCR of CDR3 regions with iRepertoire HTBI primers generated TCR beta libraries. TCRdb reanalysed the multiplex PCR reads using MiXCR and keeps one entry per CDR3 protein. The data contain 400,000 to 500,000 distinct CDR3 sequences, 15% to 20% of them singletons. This sample is drawn from a study of regulatory T cells in long-lasting Graves disease. Regarding the study as a whole: Persistent disease was associated with favored TRBV28 usage and with favored use of TRBJ1-2 and TRBJ2-5. The study found persistent patients shared more public clonotypes (approximately 2,700) than new patients (approximately 970).

As to time point: newly diagnosed GD, antithyroid drugs for less than 3 months. Making the TCR library involved RNA that had been extracted from PBMCs. CDR3 size: 15 residues. In germline, CDR1 is SGHRS, CDR2 YFSETQ. V lost 6 bases and J lost 2, with 17 bases in between. The data were also submitted as part of a second study, on T cells in Graves' hyperthyroidism and ophthalmopathy. That report adds: Graves' hyperthyroidism qualified as stable when ophthalmopathy did not progress within 18 months.

The origin of this receptor is a woman under 40 with Graves disease. The sample in question was peripheral blood mononuclear cells (PBMCs), obtained at new diagnosis, from a patient treated with antithyroid drugs. The rearrangement links TRBV5-1 to TRBJ1-1, with D unresolved. This CDR3 reads CASIPVAGANTEAFF. As DNA, the CDR3 is TGCGCCAGCATCCCGGTAGCAGGTGCCAACACTGAAGCTTTCTTT.